This record looks at one T cell receptor beta chain sequence and its context. The antigen it binds to is not known. No base quality information exists; no much larger clone differs at one position. From its cysteine to its phenylalanine, the CDR3 spans 13 amino acids. This entry keeps only the CDR3 DNA: 39 bases, framed from base 1. Between the V and J ends, shortened by 4 bases and 7 bases respectively, the junction contains 11 bases. CDR1 is given as LNHNV and CDR2 as YYDKDF, both from the germline V gene (reference sequence). CD8 naive samples were CD45RO-negative cells positively selected for CCR7, giving a CD45RA+CCR7+ population that excluded TemRA cells. Donors were healthy HIV-negative adults with no recently reported acute infections or vaccinations. Every donor was a Caucasian adult residing in Nashville, Tennessee, USA. After blood collection by leukapheresis, PBMCs were isolated using Ficoll-Histopaque density gradient centrifugation and then cryopreserved in the vapor phase of liquid nitrogen. Purity and quantity of every magnetically sorted T cell population were checked by analytical flow cytometry. Genomic DNA was isolated from every sorted fraction and measured by UV absorbance on a Nanodrop 2000c.

Using the deep immunoSEQ assay, TCR CDR3 regions were amplified from genomic DNA by multiplex PCR. Genomic DNA extracted from each cell subset was distributed evenly over all wells of several immunoSEQ 96-well plates, and each plate served as one replicate. For sorted subsets, roughly 200 ng of genomic DNA, equivalent to 30,000 or so T cell genomes, went into each replicate PCR. Purified libraries were quantified with a Qubit 3.0 fluorometer, sized on a Bioanalyzer 2100, and re-quantified with the KAPA Library Quantification kit. Each immunoSEQ 96-well plate was sequenced on its own single-read 150-cycle Illumina NextSeq 550 flow cell. The source study handled its data this way. Because only junctional sequences without quality scores were contained in the immunoSEQ output, filtering matching that applied to full-length reads could not be performed. To assign V/J genes and CDR3, sequences were annotated against IMGT germline references using PyIR, a Python wrapper for IgBLAST v1.9. Reads were filtered out if the reads had weak V/J assignments (E-value above 1e-6), no CDR3, stop codons, out-of-frame junctions, or ambiguous translated residues. V3J clonotypes were defined by identical inferred V gene, J gene, and CDR3 amino acid sequence. To compute the percentage overlap between repertoires, the number of shared unique clonotypes was divided by the size of the smaller repertoire. Richness of each repertoire was evaluated using RTK rarefaction, the Chao1 estimator, and Recon v2.1 estimates of unobserved clonotypes. For all TCRbeta clonotypes obtained by the gDNA method from a handful of donors, generation probabilities were computed with OLGA. Held by TCRdb, this immuneACCESS table contains in-frame sequences only and omits some clones. Under half of the omission traces to an unresolved V gene where checked; the cause of the rest is unknown. Clonal size and the V and J genes are those of that table, whereas D and trimming came from the DNA. This sample holds 2 million to 2.5 million clones; about 93% were observed only once. The top ten clones comprise under 2% of the sample.

This entry is derived from a study of shared clonotypes between healthy human individuals (dated by TCRdb to 2020 to 2021). At the level of the whole study: The cohort comprised a couple of women and a few men aged 18 to 49 years. The study deeply sequenced blood TCR repertoires of five healthy adults to estimate repertoire size and the extent of clonotype sharing between individuals. For each donor, three plates each were used for CD4 naive and CD4 memory, two plates were used for CD8 naive, and one plate was used for CD8 memory. Libraries were prepared and TCR repertoires were sequenced by different laboratories using diverse techniques, in order to increase sequencing depth and limit assay-specific biases. Per donor, leukapheresis produced somewhere between about 0.9 and 9.5 billion PBMCs. Findings and caveats that apply to the study as a whole: Sharing across a few donors was observed for around 4.8% of naive CD4, 3.5% of naive CD8, about 2.3% of memory CD4, and roughly 0.4% of memory CD8 clonotypes. Sampling was restricted to blood, and TCR repertoires in tissue are likely to differ from TCR repertoires in blood. Pairwise subsampling led to the expectation that sequencing depth would affect the degree of clonotype sharing among donors. The genetic and exposure-history diversity represented was limited by the small number of donors. Clonotypes shared by all four sorted-subset donors showed higher generation probabilities than non-shared clonotypes. Incomplete sequencing was indicated by rarefaction of sorted-subset datasets, despite the large sequencing depth. Larger estimated clonotype richness was generally found for naive subsets than for memory subsets.

The clonotype was recovered from a man between 18 and 35 years old in good health. Some clones in this sample may be carry-over from other donors' samples. The sequence links TRBV15 to TRBJ1-5, with an unclear D gene assignment. The specimen was naive CD8+ T cells from PBMCs. The cell subset or site label, read with the paper, signifies: CD45RA+CCR7+. The DNA sequence is given as TGTGCCACCAGCATCTCGGTGCACCAGCCCCAGCATTTT. Its product reads: CATSISVHQPQHF. Outside the CDR3, residues come from the reference TRBV15 and TRBJ1-5 proteins, so the full variable domain is: DAMVIQNPRYQVTQFGKPVTLSCSQTLNHNVMYWYQQKSSQAPKLLFHYYDKDFNNEADTPDNFQSRRPNTSFCFLDIRSPGLGDTAMYLCATSISVHQPQHFGDGTRLSIL.